The rows below give T cell receptor beta chains drawn from one sample of a study of blood T cell repertoires in COVID-19. Sequencing used immunoSEQ multiplex PCR; TCRdb keeps in-frame clones, though not all of them. The sample has roughly 300,000 clones, 70% to 90% seen once. Sequenced: peripheral blood. The source is a man between 18 and 35 years old who had recovered from COVID-19. CDR3s include the opening cysteine and the closing phenylalanine or tryptophan. D genes are given only for firm matches. The size entry is marked missing in some rows and otherwise reads once, few, many or a size class.

j_gene | d_gene | v_gene | abundance | CDR3nt | CDR3aa
TRBJ2-3 | . | TRBV9 | . | TGTGCCAGCAGCGAAATGGGGGGGCCCCCAGATACGCAGTATTTT | CASSEMGGPPDTQYF
TRBJ2-7 | . | TRBV27 | . | TGTGCCAGCAGTTTAAGTGGTAATAGCCACAACGAGCAGTACTTC | CASSLSGNSHNEQYF
TRBJ2-7 | . | TRBV4-3 | . | TGCGCCAGCAGCCCTGCTATAAGACAGTCCACTTACGAGCAGTACTTC | CASSPAIRQSTYEQYF
TRBJ1-2 | TRBD1 | TRBV4-1 | . | TGCGCCAGCAGCCAAGTTTTGGGACAGGCAATTGGGGGCTACACCTTC | CASSQVLGQAIGGYTF
TRBJ1-1 | TRBD1 | TRBV10-3 | . | TGTGCCATCCAAACGGACAGGGGTGGTACTGAAGCTTTCTTT | CAIQTDRGGTEAFF
TRBJ2-7 | TRBD2 | TRBV3-1/TRBV3-2 | . | TGTGCCAGCAGCCAAGATTTAGGGCTAGCGGGATCCTACGAGCAGTACTTC | CASSQDLGLAGSYEQYF
TRBJ2-7 | TRBD2 | TRBV6-5 | . | TGTGCCAGCAGTTTGTTAGCGGGGTCCTACGAGCAGTACTTC | CASSLLAGSYEQYF
TRBJ2-1 | . | TRBV9 | many | TGTGCCAGCAGCCCCGGGGTCCATGAGCAGTTCTTC | CASSPGVHEQFF
TRBJ1-1 | . | TRBV14 | . | TGTGCCAGCAGCCACTTAATGAACACTGAAGCTTTCTTT | CASSHLMNTEAFF
TRBJ1-5 | TRBD1 | TRBV29-1 | . | TGCAGCGTGCGGACAGGGAATGGAGCCAATCAGCCCCAGCATTTT | CSVRTGNGANQPQHF
TRBJ2-3 | . | TRBV4-3 | . | TGCGCCAGCAGCCAAGAATGGGGCCGGCAAGATACGCAGTATTTT | CASSQEWGRQDTQYF
TRBJ1-6 | . | TRBV7-6 | . | TGTGCCAGCAGCTTAGCCAGCTATAATTCACCCCTCCACTTT | CASSLASYNSPLHF
TRBJ1-2 | TRBD1 | TRBV6-5 | once | TGTGCCAGCAGTTACTCGGAAAGGGACAGGGATGGCTACACCTTC | CASSYSERDRDGYTF
TRBJ1-3 | . | TRBV6-1 | . | TGTGCCAGCAGTGAAGTTTGGACTAACTCTGGAAACACCATATATTTT | CASSEVWTNSGNTIYF
TRBJ1-2 | . | TRBV6-5 | . | TGTGCCAGCAGTCGGGGTGAGGGAAACTATGGCTACACCTTC | CASSRGEGNYGYTF
TRBJ2-3 | TRBD2 | TRBV10-3 | . | TGTGCCATCAGGGGAGCGGGAGTAGGAGCAGATACGCAGTATTTT | CAIRGAGVGADTQYF
TRBJ2-7 | TRBD1 | TRBV19 | . | TGTGCCAGTAGTCCCTCCACAGGGGCCTACGAGCAGTACTTC | CASSPSTGAYEQYF
TRBJ2-5 | . | TRBV6-2/TRBV6-3 | . | TGTGCCAGCAGTTTCAGCGGCCAAGAGACCCAGTACTTC | CASSFSGQETQYF
TRBJ2-1 | TRBD2 | TRBV5-5 | . | TGTGCCAGCAGCTGGGGACTAGCGCTCGGTGAGCAGTTCTTC | CASSWGLALGEQFF
TRBJ2-2 | . | TRBV4-2 | . | TGTGCCAGCAGCCCCGACTGGACTGCGCACACCGGGGAGCTGTTTTTT | CASSPDWTAHTGELFF
TRBJ2-7 | . | TRBV5-6 | . | TGTGCCAGCAGCTTCGTACAGTCCTTCTACGAGCAGTACTTC | CASSFVQSFYEQYF
TRBJ1-4 | . | TRBV25-1 | few | TGTGCCAGCAGTGACGGGATTTTTGAAAAACTGTTTTTT | CASSDGIFEKLFF
TRBJ2-1 | TRBD1 | TRBV18 | . | TGTGCCAGCTCACGACAGGGTGGATCCTACAATGAGCAGTTCTTC | CASSRQGGSYNEQFF
TRBJ1-2 | . | TRBV10-2 | . | TGCGCCAGCAGTGAATGGGGCAACTATGGCTACACCTTC | CASSEWGNYGYTF
TRBJ1-2 | . | TRBV30 | . | TGTGCCTGGAGTGTACGGGAGGGAGGGACCCTCCTCGATGGCTACACCTTC | CAWSVREGGTLLDGYTF
TRBJ1-2 | . | TRBV19 | few | TGTGCCAGTCTCCCTGAGTCGGCGGGCGGCTATGGCTACACCTTC | CASLPESAGGYGYTF
TRBJ2-7 | TRBD1 | TRBV5-5 | . | TGTGCCAGCAGCTTGGGTCCAGGGGGCCAGTACGAGCAGTACTTC | CASSLGPGGQYEQYF
TRBJ2-1 | TRBD2 | TRBV7-9 | . | TGTGCCAGCAGCTTTAGCGGGGGCTACAATGAGCAGTTCTTC | CASSFSGGYNEQFF
TRBJ2-1 | . | TRBV5-5 | . | TGTGCCAGCAGCTTTTTAGCAGGGCACAATGAGCAGTTCTTC | CASSFLAGHNEQFF
TRBJ2-7 | . | TRBV18 | . | TGTGCCAGCTCACCACCGGCGGGGCCCTACGAGCAGTACTTC | CASSPPAGPYEQYF
TRBJ1-2 | . | TRBV5-5 | . | TGTGCCAGCGTAGACTGGATAATGGGCTATGGCTACACCTTC | CASVDWIMGYGYTF
TRBJ1-1 | TRBD1 | TRBV6-5 | . | TGTGCCAGCAGAGAGGGACAGTTGAACACTGAAGCTTTCTTT | CASREGQLNTEAFF
TRBJ2-5 | . | TRBV6-2/TRBV6-3 | . | TGTGCCAGCAGTTACCAGGGGCAGACCCAGTACTTC | CASSYQGQTQYF
TRBJ2-2 | . | TRBV19 | once | TGTGCCAGTAGTAAAGCGACAGTGAACACCGGGGAGCTGTTTTTT | CASSKATVNTGELFF
TRBJ2-5 | TRBD2 | TRBV3-1/TRBV3-2 | . | TGTGCCAGCAGCCATAGGCGGGGGGGCCTAGAGACCCAGTACTTC | CASSHRRGGLETQYF
TRBJ2-7 | . | TRBV6-5 | . | TGTGCCAGCAGAGTCCCCGGTGGCGAGCAGTACTTC | CASRVPGGEQYF
TRBJ1-2 | . | TRBV9 | . | TGTGCCAGCAGCGTAGACAGGGTGGGAGGCTACACCTTC | CASSVDRVGGYTF
TRBJ1-2 | TRBD1 | TRBV7-2 | . | TGTGCCAGCAGCTCCCGGACAGGGGGAAGCTATGGCTACACCTTC | CASSSRTGGSYGYTF
TRBJ2-4 | . | TRBV24-1 | . | TGTGCCACTGGGAGTAGAGTGGCCGGGGACAAAGAAAACATTCAGTACTTC | CATGSRVAGDKENIQYF
TRBJ1-2 | TRBD1 | TRBV24-1 | few | TGTGCCACCAGGGGGGGAACAGGGGGTGGCTACACCTTC | CATRGGTGGGYTF
TRBJ2-3 | TRBD2 | TRBV19 | . | TGTGCCAGTAGTTCCTGGACTAGCGGGACCCCAGATACGCAGTATTTT | CASSSWTSGTPDTQYF
TRBJ1-3 | . | TRBV6-5 | . | TGTGCCAGCAGGAGGGGAGGTTATGCTGGAAACACCATATATTTT | CASRRGGYAGNTIYF
TRBJ1-4 | . | TRBV18 | . | TGTGCCAGCTCACCGCTACAGGAAAGTTTGGAAAAACTGTTTTTT | CASSPLQESLEKLFF
TRBJ2-2 | TRBD2 | TRBV12-5 | . | TGTGCTAGTGGTTTCGGGGCAGGACTAGCGGCGGACACCGGGGAGCTGTTTTTT | CASGFGAGLAADTGELFF
TRBJ2-5 | . | TRBV7-2 | . | TGTGCCAGCAGCTTTTATGAGAGAGAGACCCAGTACTTC | CASSFYERETQYF
TRBJ1-1 | TRBD1 | TRBV3-1/TRBV3-2 | . | TGTGCCAGCACCCGGACAGGTGAAGCTTTCTTT | CASTRTGEAFF
TRBJ1-4 | . | TRBV7-9 | . | TGTGCCAGCAGCTTAGGTGGAGGGAGTGAAAAACTGTTTTTT | CASSLGGGSEKLFF
TRBJ2-7 | . | TRBV7-8 | . | TGTGCCAGCAGCGGAGGAGACTACGAGCAGTACTTC | CASSGGDYEQYF
TRBJ2-7 | TRBD2 | TRBV3-1/TRBV3-2 | . | TGTGCCAGCAGCCAAACAGGGACTAGCAACGAGCAGTACTTC | CASSQTGTSNEQYF
TRBJ2-1 | TRBD2 | TRBV19 | . | TGTGCCAGTAGCCCCCCGGGACTAGTGGACAATGAGCAGTTCTTC | CASSPPGLVDNEQFF
TRBJ2-7 | TRBD1 | TRBV5-1 | . | TGCGCCAGCCGATTCCGGGACAGGGCCTACGAGCAGTACTTC | CASRFRDRAYEQYF
TRBJ2-1 | TRBD2 | TRBV20-1 | . | TGCAGTGCTAGTCCCCCGACTAGCGGCACTTACAATGAGCAGTTCTTC | CSASPPTSGTYNEQFF
TRBJ2-6 | . | TRBV25-1 | . | TGTGCCAGCACCGGGTCGCTTGGGGCCAACGTCCTGACTTTC | CASTGSLGANVLTF